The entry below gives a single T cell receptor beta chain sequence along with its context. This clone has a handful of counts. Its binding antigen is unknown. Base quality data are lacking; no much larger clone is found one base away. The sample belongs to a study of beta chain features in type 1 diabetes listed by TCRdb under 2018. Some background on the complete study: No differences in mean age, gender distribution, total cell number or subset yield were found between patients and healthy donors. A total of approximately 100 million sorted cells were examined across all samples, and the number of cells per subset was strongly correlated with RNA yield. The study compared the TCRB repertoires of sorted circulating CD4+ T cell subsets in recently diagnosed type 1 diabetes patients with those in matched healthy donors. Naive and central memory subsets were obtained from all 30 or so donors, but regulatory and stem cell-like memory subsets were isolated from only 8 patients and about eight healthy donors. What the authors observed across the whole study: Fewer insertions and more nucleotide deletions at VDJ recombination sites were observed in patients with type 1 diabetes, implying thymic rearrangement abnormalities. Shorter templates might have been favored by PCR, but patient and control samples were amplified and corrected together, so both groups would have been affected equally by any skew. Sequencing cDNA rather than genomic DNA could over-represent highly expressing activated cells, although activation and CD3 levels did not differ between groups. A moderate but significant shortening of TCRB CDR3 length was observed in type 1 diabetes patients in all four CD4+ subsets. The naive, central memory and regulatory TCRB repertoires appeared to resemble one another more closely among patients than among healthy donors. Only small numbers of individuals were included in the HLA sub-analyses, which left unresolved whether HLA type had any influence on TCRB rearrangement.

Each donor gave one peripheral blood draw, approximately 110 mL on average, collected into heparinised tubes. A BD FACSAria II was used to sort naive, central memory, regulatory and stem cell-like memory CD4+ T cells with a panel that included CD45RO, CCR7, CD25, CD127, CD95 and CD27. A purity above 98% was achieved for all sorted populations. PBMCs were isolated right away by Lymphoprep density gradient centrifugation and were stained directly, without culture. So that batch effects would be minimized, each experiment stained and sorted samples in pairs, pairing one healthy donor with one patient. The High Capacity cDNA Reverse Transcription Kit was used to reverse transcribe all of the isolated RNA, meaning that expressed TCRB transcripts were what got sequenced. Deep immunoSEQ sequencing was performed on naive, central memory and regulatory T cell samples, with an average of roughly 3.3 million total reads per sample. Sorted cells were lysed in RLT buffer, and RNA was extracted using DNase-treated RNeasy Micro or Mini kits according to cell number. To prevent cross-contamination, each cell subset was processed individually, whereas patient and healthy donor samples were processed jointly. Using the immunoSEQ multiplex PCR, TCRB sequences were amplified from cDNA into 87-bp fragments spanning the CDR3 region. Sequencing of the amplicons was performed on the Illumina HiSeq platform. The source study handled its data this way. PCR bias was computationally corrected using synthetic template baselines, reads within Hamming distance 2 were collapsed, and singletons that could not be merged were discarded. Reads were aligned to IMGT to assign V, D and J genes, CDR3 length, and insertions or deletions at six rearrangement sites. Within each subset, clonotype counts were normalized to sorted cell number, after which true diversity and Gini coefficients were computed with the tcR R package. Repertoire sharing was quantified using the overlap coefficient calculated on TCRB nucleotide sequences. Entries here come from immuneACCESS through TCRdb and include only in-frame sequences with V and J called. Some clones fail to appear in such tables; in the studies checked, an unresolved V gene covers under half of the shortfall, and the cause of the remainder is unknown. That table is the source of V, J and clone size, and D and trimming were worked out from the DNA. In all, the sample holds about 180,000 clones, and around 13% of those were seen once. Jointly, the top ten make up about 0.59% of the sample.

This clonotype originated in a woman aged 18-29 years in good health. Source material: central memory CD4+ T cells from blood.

The DNA sequence reads TGTGCCAGCAGCCTGGGGAGTGGGGCCAACGTCCTGACTTTC. The resulting protein is CASSLGSGANVLTF. The sequence is built from TRBV14 and TRBJ2-6, with a tentative D gene TRBD2 over 5 matching bases. CDR1 and CDR2, per the germline V gene, are SGHDN and FVKESK. Trimming costs V 4 bases and J 3 bases, and their ends lie 7 bases apart. The CDR3 numbers 14 residues from cysteine through phenylalanine. Kept here is only the CDR3 DNA, which spans 42 bases and is read in frame from base 1.